The 20 T cell receptor beta chains reported below all come from one sample, sequenced in a study of blood T cell repertoires in COVID-19. Libraries were prepared by immunoSEQ multiplex PCR; TCRdb keeps only in-frame clonotypes and omits some of them. The repertoire holds 220,000 or so clones, with 82% as singletons. The sample taken for sequencing was peripheral blood. The receptors were gathered from a woman of 80 years or more with COVID-19, enrolled during active disease.

This chain connects TRBV6-6 to TRBJ1-2; tentative D call: TRBD1 (5 bases). Trimming removed 6 bases at V and 5 bases at J, with 16 bases between. CDR3 length equals 14 residues. Germline CDR1 and CDR2: MNHNY and SVGAGI (reference sequence). The CDR3 DNA sequence: TGTGCCAGCAGCTCACCGGGGGTTATTTATGGCTACACCTTC. Translating it yields CASSSPGVIYGYTF.

This chain links TRBV19 with TRBJ1-6, with D unresolved. Trimming pared 8 bases from V and 7 bases from J, leaving 12 bases between. CDR3 length: 13 amino acids. Germline lookup yields CDR1 LNHDA and CDR2 SQIVND (reference sequence). CDR3 DNA: TGTGCCAGTTCGGACGGGAAAAATTCACCCCTCCACTTT. Translation gives CASSDGKNSPLHF.

The chain is built from TRBV7-2 and TRBJ2-1; a possible D gene is TRBD2 (5 bases). Trimming took off 1 base at V and 6 bases at J, with 16 bases between the two ends. The germline V gene has CDR1 SGHTA and CDR2 FQGNSA. The CDR3 has 16 amino acids. Here the CDR3 DNA reads TGTGCCAGCAGCTTAGTGGACTCCTGGGTGGGCAATGAGCAGTTCTTC. Translating gives CASSLVDSWVGNEQFF.

CDR3 bases: TGTGCCAGCAGCCTCTTAGCGGGGGGGGCCAATGAGCAGTTCTTC. It translates to CASSLLAGGANEQFF. The chain combines TRBV13 with TRBJ2-1; TRBD2 aligns across 11 bases. This CDR3 comprises 15 residues. V was pared by 5 bases and J by 6 bases, with 6 bases of the junction left unmatched. Germline lookup yields CDR1 PRHDT and CDR2 FYEKMQ (reference sequence).

The rearrangement links TRBV7-9 to TRBJ1-5; D call uncertain. CDR3 size: 13 residues. In germline, CDR1 is SEHNR, CDR2 FQNEAQ (reference sequence). V was clipped by 3 bases and J by 5 bases, with 8 bases between them. This CDR3 reads CASSLAGDQPQHF. The CDR3 DNA reads as TGTGCCAGCAGCTTGGCGGGCGATCAGCCCCAGCATTTT.

The chain carries TRBV30 and TRBJ1-3; D is ambiguous. The CDR3 contains 13 residues. CDR1 and CDR2 from the germline V gene are GTSNPN and SVGIG (reference sequence). Between the trimmed V and J ends, which lost 0 bases and 3 bases, there was a span of 6 bases. CDR3 DNA: TGTGCCTGGAGTGTACTCTTTGGAAACACCATATATTTT. This gives the protein CAWSVLFGNTIYF.

This sequence joins TRBV27 and TRBJ1-1, with D unresolved. The CDR3 length is 15 residues. Trimming removed 4 bases from V and 1 base from J, with 13 bases in between. Looked up from germline, CDR1 is MNHEY and CDR2 is SMNVEV (reference sequence). The CDR3 DNA reads TGTGCCAGCAGTTCCCCTAATGCAGGGAACACTGAAGCTTTCTTT. It encodes CASSSPNAGNTEAFF.

The J gene is TRBJ2-5, the V gene TRBV6-5; 7 bases fit TRBD1. The germline CDR1 and CDR2 sequences are MNHEY and SVGAGI. The CDR3 contains 13 residues. V gave up 6 bases and J gave up 2 bases; unmatched junction bases: 3. As DNA, the CDR3 is TGTGCCAGCAGGGGACAGTTACAAGAGACCCAGTACTTC. Its protein is CASRGQLQETQYF.

The CDR3 region has the DNA TGTGCCAGCAGCCAATCTGCGGCACAGGGACGATACGAGCAGTACTTC. Translating it yields CASSQSAAQGRYEQYF. This chain connects TRBV4-2 to TRBJ2-7, with D tentatively TRBD1 (6 bases). This CDR3 is built from 16 residues. Germline V gene lookup returns CDR1 LGHNA and CDR2 YNFKEQ. V shed 2 bases and J shed 4 bases, with 18 bases lying between them.

This sequence joins TRBV5-1 and TRBJ2-2, with unresolved D. The germline V gene has CDR1 SGHRS and CDR2 YFSETQ. CDR3 length equals 16 residues. Trimming cost V 0 bases and J 5 bases, with 14 bases left between them. The CDR3 here is CASSLGSTTGTGELFF. The CDR3 coding sequence is TGCGCCAGCAGCTTGGGGTCTACCACGGGTACCGGGGAGCTGTTTTTT.

The chain combines TRBV5-1 with TRBJ1-6; D may be TRBD1 (5 bases). Looked up from germline, CDR1 is SGHRS and CDR2 is YFSETQ. The CDR3 consists of 14 residues. V gave up 0 bases and J gave up 6 bases, with 7 bases separating them. Here the CDR3 DNA reads TGCGCCAGCAGCTTGGAGACAGCTAATTCACCCCTCCACTTT. Translating it yields CASSLETANSPLHF.

The rearrangement uses TRBV5-6 and TRBJ1-5, with unresolved D. Germline CDR1 is SGHDT and CDR2 is YYEEEE. CDR3 size: 15 residues. V lost 3 bases and J lost 4, with 14 bases in between. The CDR3 DNA reads TGTGCCAGCAGCTCTTCGACTGCGAAGAATCAGCCCCAGCATTTT. Translation gives CASSSSTAKNQPQHF.

The rearrangement joins TRBV12-5 to TRBJ2-6; D remains unclear. This CDR3 region has 14 residues. V dropped 4 bases and J dropped 0 bases, with 4 bases sitting between them. The V gene's germline CDR1 is LGHNT and CDR2 FRNRAP. For the CDR3, the DNA is TGTGCTAGTGGTTCCAGCTCTGGGGCCAACGTCCTGACTTTC. Protein product: CASGSSSGANVLTF. Based on the CDR3 plus reference TRBV12-5 and TRBJ2-6, the full variable domain is DARVTQTPRHKVTEMGQEVTMRCQPILGHNTVFWYRQTMMQGLELLAYFRNRAPLDDSGMPKDRFSAEMPDATLATLKIQPSEPRDSAVYFCASGSSSGANVLTFGAGSRLTVL.

The V gene is TRBV5-8, the J gene TRBJ2-7; 7 bases are shared with TRBD1. This CDR3 has 15 residues. Losses at the gene ends were 1 base for V and 2 bases for J; bases not matched to a gene: 6. Germline CDR1 is SGHTS and CDR2 is YDEGEE. DNA for the CDR3: TGTGCCAGCAGCTTGAGAGGGACAGAGGCCTACGAGCAGTACTTC. Protein sequence: CASSLRGTEAYEQYF.

The V and J genes are TRBV14 and TRBJ2-7; 7 bases are a match to TRBD1. There are 14 residues in the CDR3. The trim removed 3 bases at V and 2 bases at J, leaving 4 bases unmatched. Germline V gene lookup returns CDR1 SGHDN and CDR2 FVKESK. This CDR3 reads CASSHWTGAYEQYF. The DNA of the CDR3 is TGTGCCAGCAGCCATTGGACAGGCGCCTACGAGCAGTACTTC.

The genes are TRBV3-1 (or the pseudogene TRBV3-2) and TRBJ1-1; perhaps TRBD1 as D (6 bases). The CDR3 consists of 14 residues. Germline lookup yields CDR1 LGHDT and CDR2 YNNKEL (reference sequence). Trimming removed 4 bases at V and 4 bases at J, with 13 bases between. The CDR3 region is CASSLRDMSTEAFF. DNA for the CDR3: TGTGCCAGCAGCCTCCGGGACATGAGCACTGAAGCTTTCTTT.

V and J are TRBV28 and TRBJ2-7; 10 bases align to TRBD2. The CDR3 runs 16 residues. Germline CDR1 MDHEN, CDR2 SYDVKM. V lost 6 bases to trimming and J lost 3 bases; unmatched junction nucleotides: 11. The CDR3 coding sequence is TGTGCCAGCAGCTCCCGGGTAAGCGGGAGGGGCTACGAGCAGTACTTC. Translating it yields CASSSRVSGRGYEQYF.

The chain joins TRBV7-3 to TRBJ1-6, with D perhaps TRBD1 (6 bases). The V gene's germline CDR1 is SGHTA and CDR2 FQGTGA. This CDR3 has 13 residues. Between the trimmed V and J ends, which lost 6 bases and 12 bases, there was a span of 15 bases. The CDR3 coding sequence is TGTGCCAGCAGTCCTGGTTGGGGGCAACCCCTCCACTTT. This encodes CASSPGWGQPLHF. The full variable domain, completed using reference TRBV7-3 and TRBJ1-6, is GAGVSQTPSNKVTEKGKYVELRCDPISGHTALYWYRQSLGQGPEFLIYFQGTGAADDSGLPNDRFFAVRPEGSVSTLKIQRTERGDSAVYLCASSPGWGQPLHFGNGTRLTVT.

The chain links TRBV11-2 to TRBJ1-1; a possible D gene is TRBD1 (5 bases). The V gene lost 0 bases and the J gene lost 1 base, with 12 bases spanning the gap. CDR1 is SGHAT and CDR2 is FQNNGV in the germline V gene. The CDR3 is made up of 16 amino acids. CDR3 bases: TGTGCCAGCAGCTTAGATACCGGACAACCGAACACTGAAGCTTTCTTT. Amino acid sequence: CASSLDTGQPNTEAFF. The entire variable domain, with the rest obtained from reference TRBV11-2 and TRBJ1-1, is as follows: EAGVAQSPRYKIIEKRQSVAFWCNPISGHATLYWYQQILGQGPKLLIQFQNNGVVDDSQLPKDRFSAERLKGVDSTLKIQPAKLEDSAVYLCASSLDTGQPNTEAFFGQGTRLTVV.

The chain combines TRBV28 with TRBJ1-2, with 9 nucleotides matching TRBD1. CDR1 and CDR2 from the germline V gene are MDHEN and SYDVKM. V was clipped by 5 bases and J by 3 bases; unmatched bases: 7. The CDR3 loop spans 15 amino acids. The CDR3, as DNA: TGTGCCAGCAGTCCACAGGGGGCGGGAGACTATGGCTACACCTTC. Translated, it gives CASSPQGAGDYGYTF.